This T cell receptor beta chain came from a study of long-term antiretroviral therapy in people with HIV. The study, taken as a whole, reports: Nothing was known about ART adherence, viral resistance or changes in therapy.

About this clone: Its matching antigen is unknown.

Running of the v3.0 immunoSEQ assay took place at survey level. The method was immunoSEQ multiplex PCR; TCRdb's version includes in-frame clones alone and lacks a portion of them. The profile shows tens of thousands of clones, roughly 82% of them singletons. Sampling of each donor yielded at least one pre-ART PBMC sample and at least two post-ART PBMC samples. The TCR originated in a man in his late teens or twenties with HIV. Sequencing used unsorted PBMCs, obtained 0.3 years after starting antiretroviral therapy.

The CDR3 region is CASSLVASGSYEQYF. The CDR3 DNA reads TGTGCCAGCAGCTTAGTTGCTAGCGGGTCCTACGAGCAGTACTTC. The chain employs TRBV7-8 and TRBJ2-7, with TRBD2 matching over 8 bases. This CDR3 contains 15 residues. J gave up 1 base and V 1 base, and 3 bases lay outside the gene matches. CDR1 and CDR2 from the germline V gene are SGHVS and FQNEAQ.